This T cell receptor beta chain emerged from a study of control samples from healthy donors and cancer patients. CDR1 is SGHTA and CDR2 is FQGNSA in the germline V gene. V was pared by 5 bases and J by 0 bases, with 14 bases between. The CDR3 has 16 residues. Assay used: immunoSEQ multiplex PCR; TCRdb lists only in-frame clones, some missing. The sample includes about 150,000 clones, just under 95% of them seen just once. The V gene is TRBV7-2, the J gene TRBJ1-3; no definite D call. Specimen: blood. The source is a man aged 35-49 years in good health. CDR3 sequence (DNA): TGTGCCAGCAGCCCTCATCCACCACTCTCTGGAAACACCATATATTTT. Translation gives CASSPHPPLSGNTIYF.